The 27 T cell receptor beta chains presented below share a single source sample, sequenced in a study of T cell repertoires in cytomegalovirus infection. TCRdb itself ran the reads through MiXCR, one entry per CDR3 protein. This sample carries about 310,000 distinct CDR3 sequences, roughly a sixth of them seen once, and the ten largest clones take around 11%. Sequenced sample: PBMCs. All receptors come from a human donor in good health (CMV status not recorded). Some clones in this sample may be carry-over from other donors' samples.

This clonotype was seen a few times. V gene TRBV15 combines with J gene TRBJ1-5; 7 nucleotides match TRBD1. Losses at the gene ends were 0 bases for V and 0 bases for J; bases not matched to a gene: 8. This CDR3 is 18 amino acids long. CDR1 and CDR2 from the germline V gene are LNHNV and YYDKDF (reference sequence). This chain's CDR3 is CATSREGGQTYSNQPQHF. For the CDR3, the DNA is TGTGCCACCAGCAGAGAGGGGGGACAGACCTATAGCAATCAGCCCCAGCATTTT.

V and J are TRBV7-2 and TRBJ2-2; 11 positions match TRBD2. Germline trimming cut 5 bases from V and 6 bases from J; bases unmatched to any gene: 5. The CDR3 runs 15 residues. Germline V gene sequence: CDR1 SGHTA, CDR2 FQGNSA. In DNA, the CDR3 is TGTGCCAGCAGCACCGGGACTAGCGGACCCGGGGAGCTGTTTTTT. It codes for CASSTGTSGPGELFF.

This clonotype was found a few times. The CDR3 reads CASSQNFEDTQYF. CDR3 nucleotides: TGTGCCAGCAGCCAGAACTTCGAGGATACGCAGTATTTT. The chain is built from TRBV3-1 and TRBJ2-3; D unresolved. The germline V and J ends were trimmed by 3 bases and 6 bases, with 10 bases remaining between them. From germline, CDR1 is LGHDT and CDR2 YNNKEL (reference sequence). This CDR3 has 13 residues.

Only a few counts were recorded for this clonotype. The chain carries TRBV20-1 and TRBJ2-7, with D perhaps being TRBD1 or TRBD2 (5 bases each). Germline lookup yields CDR1 DFQATT and CDR2 SNEGSKA (reference sequence). Trimming left V 3 bases short and J 3 bases short, with 18 bases between. The CDR3 runs 15 residues. The CDR3 sequence: CSASHPGRGYYEQYF. In DNA, the CDR3 is TGCAGTGCTAGCCACCCGGGACGGGGATACTACGAGCAGTACTTC.

The J gene is TRBJ2-4, the V gene TRBV15; 7 nucleotides align to TRBD1. V lost 0 bases and J lost 7; bases outside the gene matches: 6. CDR3 size: 15 residues. Germline lookup yields CDR1 LNHNV and CDR2 YYDKDF (reference sequence). The DNA for the CDR3 is TGTGCCACCAGCAGAGATGACAGGGTACCGAACATTCAGTACTTC. This encodes CATSRDDRVPNIQYF.

This clonotype was counted a few times. J is TRBJ1-1 and V is TRBV6-5; D perhaps matches TRBD1 (6 bases). The CDR3 sequence is 15 residues long. V lost 0 bases and J lost 6, with 14 bases in between. CDR1 and CDR2 from the germline V gene are MNHEY and SVGAGI. The chain's CDR3 is CASSYSHRASAEAFF. DNA of the CDR3: TGTGCCAGCAGTTACTCCCACAGGGCGTCAGCTGAAGCTTTCTTT.

This chain links TRBV5-4 with TRBJ1-2; 8 bases are a match to TRBD1. This CDR3 region has 14 residues. The germline CDR1 and CDR2 sequences are SGHNT and YYREEE (reference sequence). V lost 4 bases to trimming and J lost 4 bases; unmatched junction nucleotides: 6. The CDR3 bases are TGTGCCAGCAGCATATCTACAGGGGGCTATGGCTACACCTTC. It specifies CASSISTGGYGYTF. Full variable domain (missing parts from reference TRBV5-4 and TRBJ1-2): ETGVTQSPTHLIKTRGQQVTLRCSSQSGHNTVSWYQQALGQGPQFIFQYYREEENGRGNFPPRFSGLQFPNYSSELNVNALELDDSALYLCASSISTGGYGYTFGSGTRLTVV.

This clonotype has a handful of counts. This chain links TRBV20-1 with TRBJ1-1, with 8 bases identical to TRBD1. Germline CDR1 DFQATT, CDR2 SNEGSKA (reference sequence). The CDR3 is made up of 19 amino acids. With V trimmed by 3 bases and J by 1 base, 19 bases remained unmatched. The CDR3 reads CSARPRTGSGVGSNTEAFF. CDR3 bases: TGCAGTGCTAGGCCTAGGACAGGGAGCGGGGTGGGATCGAACACTGAAGCTTTCTTT.

Of note for this clonotype: Possible read error: a much larger clone is one base away. In DNA form, the CDR3 reads TGTGCCAGCAGCCTCAGGACAGGGGGCGCCTATGAGCAGTACTTC. Its protein product is CASSLRTGGAYEQYF. This chain connects TRBV7-6 to TRBJ2-1, with 11 bases matching TRBD1. The J call could be wrong; TRBJ2-7 is a better fit for the DNA end. Germline V gives CDR1 SGHVS, CDR2 FNYEAQ. The CDR3 covers 15 residues.

The V gene is TRBV6-6, the J gene TRBJ1-1; no firm D call. Trimming pared 6 bases from V and 7 bases from J, leaving 6 bases between. The CDR3 runs to 10 residues. Germline CDR1 MNHNY, CDR2 SVGAGI (reference sequence). In DNA form, the CDR3 reads TGTGCCAGCAGGGCAGATGAAGCTTTCTTT. This gives the protein CASRADEAFF.

This chain joins TRBV6-9 and TRBJ2-7, with D tentatively TRBD2 (7 bases). Germline CDR1 and CDR2: MNHGY and SVAAGI. V lost 7 bases and J lost 3, with 22 bases in between. The CDR3 is 16 residues long. CDR3 protein: CASKTGGPYQGYEQYF. In DNA, the CDR3 is TGTGCCAGCAAAACGGGGGGCCCCTACCAAGGCTACGAGCAGTACTTC.

This clonotype occurred many times. The chain is built from TRBV10-3 and TRBJ2-3; no firm D call. The germline V and J ends were trimmed by 2 bases and 4 bases, with 7 bases remaining between them. Germline loops: CDR1 ENHRY, CDR2 SYGVKD. The CDR3 sequence is 13 residues long. The CDR3 DNA reads as TGTGCCATCAGTGAGGCAGTTCCAGATACGCAGTATTTT. It is translated as CAISEAVPDTQYF.

There are a few counts of this clonotype. The chain carries TRBV20-1 and TRBJ1-3; 10 bases line up with TRBD1. Germline V gene lookup returns CDR1 DFQATT and CDR2 SNEGSKA (reference sequence). The CDR3 is 14 residues long. The junction had 5 bases not matched to a gene; V was cut back by 5 bases and J by 4 bases. DNA of the CDR3: TGCAGTGCTTCGGACAGGGGGAAGGGAAACACCATATATTTT. This encodes CSASDRGKGNTIYF.

This clonotype was counted a few times. V usage is TRBV7-2 and J usage is TRBJ2-2; D is ambiguous. CDR3 length equals 14 residues. The V gene lost 6 bases and the J gene lost 4 bases, with 12 bases spanning the gap. Germline V gene lookup returns CDR1 SGHTA and CDR2 FQGNSA. The CDR3 DNA reads as TGTGCCAGCAGTCTGGGGATCCGCACCGGGGAGCTGTTTTTT. Protein sequence: CASSLGIRTGELFF.

This clonotype came up many times. This chain uses TRBV7-2 with TRBJ2-7; 8 bases agree with TRBD2. The CDR3 is 16 amino acids. The trim removed 5 bases at V and 2 bases at J, leaving 11 bases unmatched. Per germline, CDR1 SGHTA and CDR2 FQGNSA. The CDR3 loop is CASSLVDGSGAYEQYF. CDR3 coding DNA: TGTGCCAGCAGCCTCGTTGATGGTAGCGGGGCCTACGAGCAGTACTTC.

This clonotype has just a few counts. The chain combines TRBV7-6 with TRBJ2-5, with 9 bases that match TRBD1. Trimming cost V 4 bases and J 4 bases; bases outside gene matches: 7. This CDR3 region has 15 residues. Germline CDR1 SGHVS, CDR2 FNYEAQ. The CDR3 here is CASSSPGQGGETQYF. In nucleotides, the CDR3 is TGTGCCAGCAGCTCTCCGGGACAGGGTGGAGAGACCCAGTACTTC.

This clonotype has a count of ten or more. The gene calls are TRBV5-1 and TRBJ2-3; D uncertain. The V gene lost 4 bases and the J gene lost 3 bases, with 18 bases spanning the gap. The CDR3 spans 16 residues. The germline gives CDR1 SGHRS, CDR2 YFSETQ. CDR3 coding DNA: TGCGCCAGCAGCGGTAGCATGCGGCGTGGGACAGATACGCAGTATTTT. Its protein product is CASSGSMRRGTDTQYF.

This clonotype was counted many times. This rearrangement joins TRBV7-2 to TRBJ2-3; D is possibly TRBD1 or TRBD2 (5 bases each). The CDR3 is 15 amino acids. Germline V gene sequence: CDR1 SGHTA, CDR2 FQGNSA. V was cut by 5 bases and J by 6 bases, with 18 bases left in between. The CDR3 spells CASSATSRGADTQYF. Written as DNA, the CDR3 is TGTGCCAGCAGCGCCACTAGTAGGGGAGCGGATACGCAGTATTTT.

For this clonotype: A read error is possible here, since a much larger clone lies one base away. J is TRBJ1-2 and V is TRBV6-2 or TRBV6-3; TRBD1 might be the D (5 bases). CDR3 size: 13 residues. Per germline, CDR1 MNHEY and CDR2 SVGEGT. Trimming took 2 bases from V and 3 from J, leaving 7 bases between them. CDR3: CASSYGGDYGYTF. For the CDR3, the DNA is TGTGCCAGCAGTTACGGGGGAGACTATGGCTACACCTTC.

This clonotype was counted only a few times. The chain combines TRBV19 with TRBJ1-5, with D tentatively TRBD1 (5 bases). Between the trimmed V and J ends, which lost 6 bases and 0 bases, there was a span of 15 bases. The length of the CDR3 is 16 residues. Germline V gene data show CDR1 as LNHDA and CDR2 as SQIVND (reference sequence). The CDR3 protein is CASSPKGRFSNQPQHF. The CDR3 DNA sequence: TGTGCCAGTAGCCCCAAGGGACGATTTAGCAATCAGCCCCAGCATTTT.

This rearrangement joins TRBV6-6 to TRBJ2-7; D is possibly TRBD1 (9 bases). The CDR3 sequence is 15 residues long. V lost 8 bases, J lost 3 bases, and 20 bases lay in between. The germline CDR1 and CDR2 sequences are MNHNY and SVGAGI (reference sequence). This CDR3 reads CASQNSGTGLYEQYF. The CDR3 DNA reads TGTGCCAGCCAAAATAGCGGGACAGGGCTCTACGAGCAGTACTTC.

This clonotype was recorded many times. The rearrangement joins TRBV7-2 to TRBJ1-3; 7 positions agree with TRBD1. Trimming at V came to 0 bases and at J to 3 bases, leaving 8 bases not matched to a gene. Per the germline V gene, CDR1 is SGHTA and CDR2 is FQGNSA. This CDR3 comprises 17 residues. The CDR3 DNA reads as TGTGCCAGCAGCTTAGCCCAGACAGGGTCTCTTGGAAACACCATATATTTT. Amino acids: CASSLAQTGSLGNTIYF. Variable domain in full (rest from reference TRBV7-2 and TRBJ1-3): GAGVSQSPSNKVTEKGKDVELRCDPISGHTALYWYRQSLGQGLEFLIYFQGNSAPDKSGLPSDRFSAERTGGSVSTLTIQRTQQEDSAVYLCASSLAQTGSLGNTIYFGEGSWLTVV.

The J gene is TRBJ2-7, the V gene TRBV19; maybe TRBD2 (5 bases). The CDR3 is 14 residues long. Germline CDR1 is LNHDA and CDR2 is SQIVND (reference sequence). V dropped 5 bases and J dropped 3 bases, with 14 bases sitting between them. DNA of the CDR3: TGTGCCAGTAGTCCAGGACTGATAGGCTACGAGCAGTACTTC. Translating gives CASSPGLIGYEQYF.

The rearrangement joins TRBV7-2 to TRBJ1-5; the D is unclear. V shed 5 bases and J shed 3 bases, with 8 bases lying between them. The CDR3 spans 13 residues. Germline CDR1 SGHTA, CDR2 FQGNSA. CDR3 in DNA: TGTGCCAGCAGCCCCTACACCAATCAGCCCCAGCATTTT. This encodes CASSPYTNQPQHF.

This clonotype appeared a few times. The chain carries TRBV6-2 or TRBV6-3 and TRBJ2-7; D is uncertain. Germline values: CDR1 MNHEY, CDR2 SVGEGT. V lost 3 bases and J 7 bases, leaving 10 bases between the germline ends. This CDR3 region has 12 residues. The CDR3 nucleotides are TGTGCCAGCAGTTATCCTAGACGAGAGCAGTACTTC. This translates into CASSYPRREQYF.

This clonotype was detected ten times or more. This chain connects TRBV7-2 to TRBJ2-1; 8 bases map to TRBD2. The length of the CDR3 is 15 residues. V shed 4 bases, J shed 9 bases, and the junction held 11 bases outside the gene matches. Germline values: CDR1 SGHTA, CDR2 FQGNSA. CDR3 nucleotides: TGTGCCAGCAGCTCCCCGGGGGGGCCGGGTGGTGAGCAGTTCTTC. Protein sequence: CASSSPGGPGGEQFF.

This clonotype was observed a few times. The chain recombines TRBV12-3 or TRBV12-4 with TRBJ2-1, with no clear D. The CDR3 extends over 14 amino acids. Trimming left V 1 base short and J 3 bases short, with 7 bases between. In DNA form, the CDR3 reads TGTGCCAGCAGTTTAGAGGGCAGCTACAATGAGCAGTTCTTC. This codes for CASSLEGSYNEQFF.